The clone carrying this T cell receptor (beta chain) was observed a handful of times. This sample was included in a study of blood T cell repertoires in COVID-19. The V end lost 1 base, the J end lost 9 bases, and 13 bases lay between the germline ends. The CDR3 extends over 15 amino acids. Germline V gene lookup returns CDR1 LNHNV and CDR2 YYDKDF (reference sequence). The repertoire was sequenced with immunoSEQ multiplex PCR; TCRdb's copy has only in-frame clones and lacks some. The repertoire consists of roughly 290,000 clones, with around four fifths occurring once and the leading ten covering around 3.7%.

This sequence was found in a woman aged 45-65 years with active or convalescent COVID-19. The sequencing input was peripheral blood. The chain is built from TRBV15 and TRBJ1-6; tentatively, D is TRBD1 (5 bases). The CDR3: CATSRGWTNTSPLHF. CDR3 nucleotides: TGTGCCACCAGCAGAGGGTGGACAAATACTTCACCCCTCCACTTT.